A selection of T cell receptor beta chains follows, all from one sample in a study of OX40 agonist ivuxolimab in advanced cancers. TCRdb's copy holds only in-frame clones and misses some; the assay was immunoSEQ multiplex PCR. The sample records tens of thousands of clones, just under 95% being singletons. Here the sequenced sample was CD4+ or CD8+ T cells sorted from blood, taken in a trial of the OX40 agonist ivuxolimab. These receptors were taken from an adult with an advanced solid tumor such as melanoma, head and neck, liver or kidney cancer. CDR3s include the opening cysteine and the closing phenylalanine or tryptophan. Fields, in order: clone size, D gene, J gene, V gene, CDR3 protein, CDR3 DNA. D genes are given only for firm matches. Clone size is shown for a subset of rows, as once, few, many or a class of expanded clone.

.,.,TRBJ2-5,TRBV11-2,CASSQGEVETQYF,TGTGCCAGCAGCCAGGGGGAGGTGGAGACCCAGTACTTC
.,.,TRBJ2-1,TRBV9,CASSVAGNHEQFF,TGTGCCAGCAGCGTAGCAGGGAACCATGAGCAGTTCTTC
.,.,TRBJ2-6,TRBV28,CASSFWGYSGANVLTF,TGTGCCAGCAGTTTCTGGGGGTACTCTGGGGCCAACGTCCTGACTTTC
.,.,TRBJ2-3,TRBV7-2,CASSRVGSTDTQYF,TGTGCCAGCAGCCGAGTGGGGAGCACAGATACGCAGTATTTT
.,.,TRBJ2-7,TRBV6-1,CASRQQGSSYEQYF,TGTGCCAGCAGGCAGCAGGGGTCCTCCTACGAGCAGTACTTC
few,TRBD1,TRBJ2-3,TRBV28,CASGPGQGESTDTQYF,TGTGCCAGCGGTCCGGGACAGGGGGAAAGCACAGATACGCAGTATTTT
.,.,TRBJ2-5,TRBV28,CASSVDNQETQYF,TGTGCCAGCAGCGTTGACAATCAAGAGACCCAGTACTTC
.,.,TRBJ2-2,TRBV11-1,CASTKTLPGTTNTGELFF,TGTGCCAGCACGAAAACCCTTCCCGGGACGACGAACACCGGGGAGCTGTTTTTT
.,.,TRBJ1-1,TRBV18,CASSLSGFGAFF,TGTGCCAGCTCACTCTCGGGCTTCGGAGCTTTCTTT
.,.,TRBJ2-2,TRBV29-1,CSVLRTSTGELFF,TGCAGCGTTCTTCGAACCTCCACCGGGGAGCTGTTTTTT
.,.,TRBJ1-4,TRBV19,CAVARGLNEKLFF,TGTGCCGTCGCCCGGGGACTTAATGAAAAACTGTTTTTT
.,.,TRBJ2-1,TRBV5-5,CASSPLGDNEQFF,TGTGCCAGCAGCCCGCTAGGCGACAATGAGCAGTTCTTC
.,TRBD2,TRBJ2-2,TRBV7-6,CASSPETSGARNTGELFF,TGTGCCAGCAGCCCGGAGACTAGCGGGGCTAGGAACACCGGGGAGCTGTTTTTT
.,.,TRBJ2-1,TRBV27,CASSKTGQYNEQFF,TGTGCCAGCAGCAAGACCGGACAGTACAATGAGCAGTTCTTC
.,.,TRBJ2-3,TRBV19,CASSGQGRITDTQYF,TGTGCCAGTAGTGGACAAGGACGGATCACAGATACGCAGTATTTT
.,TRBD2,TRBJ2-3,TRBV19,CASSQTSGSTDTQYF,TGTGCCAGTAGTCAGACTAGCGGGAGCACAGATACGCAGTATTTT
.,.,TRBJ2-1,TRBV10-1,CASSDRGAPYNEQFF,TGCGCCAGCAGTGACCGAGGGGCGCCCTACAATGAGCAGTTCTTC
.,.,TRBJ2-7,TRBV10-3,CAISDPLASYEQYF,TGTGCCATCAGTGACCCCCTAGCGTCCTACGAGCAGTACTTC
.,.,TRBJ1-6,TRBV18,CASSPSAAAGGNYNSPLHF,TGTGCCAGCTCACCAAGCGCAGCGGCGGGAGGCAACTATAATTCACCCCTCCACTTT
.,.,TRBJ1-5,TRBV10-3,CAISESYDQPQHF,TGTGCCATCAGTGAGTCTTATGATCAGCCCCAGCATTTT
.,TRBD2,TRBJ2-5,TRBV9,CASSVGAGGGETQYF,TGTGCCAGCAGCGTAGGAGCGGGGGGAGGGGAGACCCAGTACTTC
.,.,TRBJ2-3,TRBV27,CASQGQITDTQYF,TGTGCCAGCCAAGGACAGATCACAGATACGCAGTATTTT
.,TRBD1,TRBJ2-2,TRBV12-5,CASGFGQGNTGELFF,TGTGCTAGTGGTTTTGGACAGGGTAACACCGGGGAGCTGTTTTTT
.,TRBD2,TRBJ2-1,TRBV7-2,CASSGWTSGGGRSYNEQFF,TGTGCCAGCAGCGGATGGACTAGCGGGGGGGGTCGCTCCTACAATGAGCAGTTCTTC
.,TRBD2,TRBJ2-3,TRBV9,CASSRQASGGAQDTQYF,TGTGCCAGCAGCCGCCAAGCTAGCGGGGGGGCCCAAGATACGCAGTATTTT
.,.,TRBJ2-5,TRBV7-2,CASSLGGVAETQYF,TGTGCCAGCAGCTTAGGCGGGGTGGCAGAGACCCAGTACTTC
.,TRBD1,TRBJ2-3,TRBV6-1,CASRIGTGGSDTQYF,TGTGCCAGCAGGATCGGGACAGGAGGGTCAGATACGCAGTATTTT
.,.,TRBJ2-6,TRBV27,CASSRGTGANVLTF,TGTGCCAGCAGTAGGGGTACTGGGGCCAACGTCCTGACTTTC
.,.,TRBJ2-3,TRBV5-5,CASSLGVGVSTDTQYF,TGTGCCAGCAGCTTGGGAGTGGGGGTTAGCACAGATACGCAGTATTTT
.,.,TRBJ2-7,TRBV7-2,CASSFRAYSYEQYF,TGTGCCAGCAGCTTCCGGGCCTACTCCTACGAGCAGTACTTC